What follows is one TCR beta chain and its context. Its antigen remains unidentified. The CDR3 covers 14 residues. V was clipped by 5 bases and J by 1 base; unmatched bases: 4. CDR1 is SGHTA, CDR2 FQGTGA, per germline. The data originate from a study of T cell responses to AZD1222 COVID-19 vaccine. General study findings and limits: The study identified only five to seven AZD1222 recipients as seropositive at baseline. Unmutated variant regions are reportedly the target of nearly half of TCRs that are spike-specific.

Assay: immunoSEQ multiplex PCR; the TCRdb copy retains only in-frame clones and omits some. The profile shows approximately 200,000 clones, roughly 94% of them singletons. Sample: peripheral blood, taken 28 days after the second dose of the MenACWY control vaccine. This TCR came from an adult who received the MenACWY meningococcal vaccine as a control. The chain carries TRBV7-3 and TRBJ2-5; 7 bases line up with TRBD2. The CDR3 loop is CASSAAGVQETQYF. The CDR3 DNA reads TGTGCCAGCAGCGCTGCGGGGGTCCAAGAGACCCAGTACTTC.